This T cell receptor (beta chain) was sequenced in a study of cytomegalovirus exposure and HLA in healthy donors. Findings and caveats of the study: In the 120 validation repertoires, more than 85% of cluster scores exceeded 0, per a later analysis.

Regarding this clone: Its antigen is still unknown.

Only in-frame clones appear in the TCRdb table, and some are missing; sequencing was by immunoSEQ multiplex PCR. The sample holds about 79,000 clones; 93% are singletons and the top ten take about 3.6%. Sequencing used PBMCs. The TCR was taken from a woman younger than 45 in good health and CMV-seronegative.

The CDR3 loop reads CASTELPGNEQFF. The CDR3, as DNA: TGTGCCAGCACCGAATTGCCCGGCAATGAGCAGTTCTTC. The gene calls are TRBV27 and TRBJ2-1; D is unresolved. This CDR3 contains 13 residues. V gave up 7 bases and J gave up 6 bases, with 13 bases separating them. The germline gives CDR1 MNHEY, CDR2 SMNVEV (reference sequence).